A single sample is the source of the 20 T cell receptor beta chains below, sequenced in a study of blood T cell repertoires in COVID-19. This table comes from immunoSEQ multiplex PCR, and its TCRdb copy is limited to in-frame clones, with some not included. The sample yields 350,000 to 450,000 clones, more than 70% seen once. Sample: PBMCs or T cells enriched from blood (not recorded which). The receptors derive from a young woman who had been exposed to COVID-19.

The V call is TRBV28, the J call TRBJ1-5; perhaps TRBD1 as D (5 bases). V lost 1 base and J lost 5, with 9 bases in between. The CDR3 is made up of 14 amino acids. Germline assignment: CDR1 MDHEN and CDR2 SYDVKM. The CDR3 protein is CASSLSDSYQPQHF. In DNA form, the CDR3 reads TGTGCCAGCAGTTTATCTGACAGCTATCAGCCCCAGCATTTT.

The chain combines TRBV7-3 with TRBJ2-3; TRBD2 agrees at 8 bases. The CDR3 runs 16 residues. Germline V gene sequence: CDR1 SGHTA, CDR2 FQGTGA. V lost 1 base and J lost 6; bases outside the gene matches: 9. For the CDR3, the DNA is TGTGCCAGCAGCTTAATGCCCGGGGGGGCCGGCGATACGCAGTATTTT. The encoded protein is CASSLMPGGAGDTQYF.

The chain recombines TRBV19 with TRBJ2-3; 8 bases map to TRBD2. There are 16 residues in the CDR3. Trimming removed 6 bases from V and 3 bases from J; junction bases left unmatched: 11. The germline CDR1 and CDR2 sequences are LNHDA and SQIVND (reference sequence). The DNA of the CDR3 is TGTGCCAGTAGCTCACTAGCGGAGGAAGGGACAGATACGCAGTATTTT. Encoded protein: CASSSLAEEGTDTQYF.

The J gene is TRBJ2-7, the V gene TRBV11-2, with 9 bases lining up with TRBD2. Germline-derived CDR1 and CDR2 are SGHAT and FQNNGV. The CDR3 has 15 amino acids. The junction had 7 bases not matched to a gene; V was cut back by 6 bases and J by 1 base. DNA for the CDR3: TGTGCCAGCAGTCGAGGACTAGCGAGATCCTACGAGCAGTACTTC. Translating it yields CASSRGLARSYEQYF.

The V call is TRBV2, the J call TRBJ2-7, with TRBD1 matching 7 bases. The CDR3 spans 15 residues. The V and J ends lost 5 bases and 7 bases, in that order; junction bases with no gene match: 14. The germline V gene has CDR1 SNHLY and CDR2 FYNNEI. CDR3 sequence: CASSTGQLSGLEQYF. In DNA form, the CDR3 reads TGTGCCAGCAGTACGGGACAGCTGTCCGGGTTAGAGCAGTACTTC.

This clone was seen a single time. The V and J genes are TRBV5-4 and TRBJ2-7; a possible D gene is TRBD2 (5 bases). This CDR3 is 14 amino acids long. Trimming removed 1 base at V and 0 bases at J, with 8 bases between. CDR1 is SGHNT, CDR2 YYREEE, per germline (reference sequence). The CDR3 DNA reads as TGTGCCAGCAGCTTGTTACGGGACTCCTACGAGCAGTACTTC. It translates to CASSLLRDSYEQYF.

As regards this clone: Germline is not matched at one junction end, which may reflect a read error. The J gene is TRBJ1-3, the V gene TRBV18; D is unclear. The CDR3 is made up of 14 amino acids. Germline V lookup: CDR1 KGHSH, CDR2 LQKENI. CDR3 amino acids: CASSPRQNGDTIYF. The CDR3 DNA sequence: TGTGCCAGCTCACCAAGGCAGAATGGAGACACCATATATTTT. The full variable domain, rest sourced from reference TRBV18 and TRBJ1-3, is NAGVMQNPRHLVRRRGQEARLRCSPMKGHSHVYWYRQLPEEGLKFMVYLQKENIIDESGMPKERFSAEFPKEGPSILRIQQVVRGDSAAYFCASSPRQNGDTIYFGEGSWLTVV.

The table lists this clone with many counts. The genes are TRBV4-1 and TRBJ2-1, with D perhaps matching TRBD2 (6 bases). The germline gives CDR1 MGHRA, CDR2 YSYEKL. V was trimmed by 0 bases and J by 10 bases, leaving 16 bases between them. This CDR3 spans 15 amino acids. CDR3 protein: CASSQDAMGLLEQFF. CDR3 DNA sequence: TGCGCCAGCAGCCAAGATGCAATGGGACTCCTCGAGCAGTTCTTC.

This clone is a singleton in its sample. The rearrangement links TRBV24-1 to TRBJ1-2, with D tentatively TRBD1 (5 bases). Germline V gives CDR1 KGHDR, CDR2 SFDVKD. This CDR3 is built from 14 residues. Deletions cut 7 bases from V and 6 bases from J, with 17 bases between. The CDR3, as DNA: TGTGCCACCAGACCCTCGGCAGGGAGGGATGGCTACACCTTC. Translated, it gives CATRPSAGRDGYTF.

V is TRBV19 and J is TRBJ2-7, with D possibly being TRBD2 (6 bases). V was shortened by 5 bases and J by 7 bases, with 21 bases between the two germline ends. The CDR3 extends over 15 amino acids. Looked up from germline, CDR1 is LNHDA and CDR2 is SQIVND (reference sequence). The CDR3 reads CASSPPGLSFGEQYF. Here the CDR3 DNA reads TGTGCCAGTAGTCCACCGGGACTCTCTTTTGGGGAGCAGTACTTC.

CDR3 nucleotide sequence: TGTGCCAGCAGCAGCGATTTTAGCAATCAGCCCCAGCATTTT. Its translation: CASSSDFSNQPQHF. The rearrangement uses TRBV7-2 and TRBJ1-5; D is ambiguous. V was trimmed by 5 bases and J by 0 bases, leaving 8 bases between them. This CDR3 is 14 amino acids long. The V gene's germline CDR1 is SGHTA and CDR2 FQGNSA.

This chain connects TRBV5-1 to TRBJ1-3, with 8 positions matching TRBD1. Losses at the gene ends were 1 base for V and 6 bases for J; bases not matched to a gene: 3. CDR1 and CDR2 from the germline V gene are SGHRS and YFSETQ. The CDR3 is 14 residues long. CDR3: CASSLSTGENTIYF. CDR3 DNA sequence: TGCGCCAGCAGCTTGTCGACAGGGGAAAACACCATATATTTT.

The genes are TRBV6-5 and TRBJ1-1; TRBD1 aligns across 10 bases. CDR3 length: 15 amino acids. Germline-derived CDR1 and CDR2 are MNHEY and SVGAGI. With V trimmed by 4 bases and J by 3 bases, 5 bases remained unmatched. The CDR3 bases are TGTGCCAGCAGTTTTTCCGGGACAGGGGACACTGAAGCTTTCTTT. Translating it yields CASSFSGTGDTEAFF.

The chain links TRBV7-2 to TRBJ2-5, with D perhaps matching TRBD2 (6 bases). In germline, CDR1 is SGHTA, CDR2 FQGNSA. Between the trimmed V and J ends, which lost 4 bases and 4 bases, there was a span of 16 bases. This CDR3 has 15 residues. Here the CDR3 reads CASSSGVRQGETQYF. CDR3 coding DNA: TGTGCCAGCAGCTCGGGGGTACGGCAGGGAGAGACCCAGTACTTC. The variable domain in full, completed from reference TRBV7-2 and TRBJ2-5, reads GAGVSQSPSNKVTEKGKDVELRCDPISGHTALYWYRQSLGQGLEFLIYFQGNSAPDKSGLPSDRFSAERTGGSVSTLTIQRTQQEDSAVYLCASSSGVRQGETQYFGPGTRLLVL.

The rearrangement links TRBV7-2 to TRBJ2-7, with 7 nucleotides matching TRBD2. The length of the CDR3 is 16 residues. Germline V gives CDR1 SGHTA, CDR2 FQGNSA. Losses at the gene ends were 0 bases for V and 3 bases for J; bases not matched to a gene: 8. CDR3 bases: TGTGCCAGCAGCTTAGCGCGGGGGATCGGGGGCTACGAGCAGTACTTC. Translation gives CASSLARGIGGYEQYF.

The chain employs TRBV6-5 and TRBJ2-7; D perhaps matches TRBD2 (6 bases). CDR1 and CDR2 from the germline V gene are MNHEY and SVGAGI. The CDR3 extends over 16 amino acids. V was cut by 1 base and J by 0 bases, with 13 bases left in between. The CDR3 here is CASSYLAGPPSYEQYF. DNA for the CDR3: TGTGCCAGCAGTTACTTGGCGGGACCACCCTCCTACGAGCAGTACTTC.

The chain recombines TRBV29-1 with TRBJ1-2; D call uncertain. The CDR3 extends over 15 amino acids. The germline gives CDR1 SQVTM, CDR2 ANQGSEA. V shed 3 bases and J shed 0 bases, with 14 bases lying between them. CDR3 bases: TGCAGCGTTGATAGGCTGGACGGGGCTAACTATGGCTACACCTTC. It codes for CSVDRLDGANYGYTF.

V usage is TRBV25-1 and J usage is TRBJ2-3, with 8 positions matching TRBD2. Trimming removed 3 bases from V and 3 bases from J; junction bases left unmatched: 8. CDR3 length equals 16 residues. Germline CDR1 MGHDK, CDR2 SYGVNS. CDR3 bases: TGTGCCAGCAGTGATTGGAACGGGGGGGCAACAGATACGCAGTATTTT. Amino acid sequence: CASSDWNGGATDTQYF.

V usage is TRBV27 and J usage is TRBJ2-3; tentative D call: TRBD2 (5 bases). In germline, CDR1 is MNHEY, CDR2 SMNVEV (reference sequence). This CDR3 is 15 amino acids long. Trimming pared 1 base from V and 0 bases from J, leaving 8 bases between. The CDR3 loop reads CASSLFGVSTDTQYF. CDR3 DNA: TGTGCCAGCAGTTTATTCGGGGTTAGCACAGATACGCAGTATTTT.

The chain combines TRBV28 with TRBJ2-6; 7 nucleotides match TRBD1. V lost 1 base, J lost 0 bases, and 3 bases stayed unmatched. The length of the CDR3 is 17 residues. Germline loops: CDR1 MDHEN, CDR2 SYDVKM. The CDR3 region is CASSLLGQFSGANVLTF. The CDR3 coding sequence is TGTGCCAGCAGTTTATTGGGACAGTTCTCTGGGGCCAACGTCCTGACTTTC.